This is a list of T cell receptor beta chains from one sample in a study of blood T cell repertoires in COVID-19. The method was immunoSEQ multiplex PCR; TCRdb's version includes in-frame clones alone and lacks a portion of them. The sample carries approximately 150,000 clones, 80% recorded once. Sequenced sample: PBMCs or T cells enriched from blood (not recorded which). The receptors originated from a man aged 35-49 years who had recovered from COVID-19. Both conserved end residues are part of each CDR3. The D gene is left open where the match is weak. Size is omitted from some rows. Given values are once, few, many or a class for expanded clones.

v_call,d_call,j_call,clone_size,cdr3_aa,cdr3_nt
TRBV14,TRBD1,TRBJ2-3,.,CASSWDSISTDTQYF,TGTGCCAGCAGCTGGGACAGTATTAGCACAGATACGCAGTATTTT
TRBV4-2,TRBD1,TRBJ1-3,.,CASSQPPGQGNTIYF,TGTGCCAGCAGCCAACCTCCGGGACAGGGGAACACCATATATTTT
TRBV6-5,.,TRBJ1-5,.,CASSYSTGNQPQHF,TGTGCCAGCAGTTACTCAACAGGTAATCAGCCCCAGCATTTT
TRBV11-2,.,TRBJ1-5,.,CASSKGGENNQPQHF,TGTGCCAGCAGCAAGGGAGGGGAAAACAATCAGCCCCAGCATTTT
TRBV4-2,TRBD2,TRBJ2-7,.,CASSQLTSGGGTYEQYF,TGTGCCAGCAGCCAGCTCACTAGCGGGGGGGGAACCTACGAGCAGTACTTC
TRBV3-1/TRBV3-2,TRBD2,TRBJ2-5,.,CASSQGYGTRGVRETQYF,TGTGCCAGCAGCCAAGGGTATGGGACTAGGGGAGTCCGAGAGACCCAGTACTTC
TRBV29-1,.,TRBJ1-2,.,CSPNGYTF,TGCAGCCCCAATGGCTACACCTTC
TRBV2,.,TRBJ2-5,once,CASSDREETQYF,TGTGCCAGCAGTGACAGGGAAGAGACCCAGTACTTC
TRBV3-1/TRBV3-2,.,TRBJ2-7,few,CASSQEGGYEQYF,TGTGCCAGCAGCCAAGAGGGGGGCTACGAGCAGTACTTC
TRBV2,TRBD1,TRBJ2-5,.,CASSRDRLETQYF,TGTGCCAGCAGTCGGGACAGGTTGGAGACCCAGTACTTC
TRBV7-9,TRBD2,TRBJ2-5,.,CASSLEPTGGVTQYF,TGTGCCAGCAGCTTAGAGCCTACGGGAGGGGTGACCCAGTACTTC
TRBV3-1/TRBV3-2,TRBD1,TRBJ1-6,.,CASSHSRDRVLSNSPLHF,TGTGCCAGCAGCCACTCCCGGGACAGGGTCCTCTCTAATTCACCCCTCCACTTT
TRBV6-5,TRBD1,TRBJ1-5,.,CASQTGVEDQPQHF,TGTGCCAGCCAGACAGGGGTTGAAGATCAGCCCCAGCATTTT
TRBV5-1,.,TRBJ2-4,.,CASSLAAGDLAKNIQYF,TGCGCCAGCAGCTTGGCCGCGGGTGACCTAGCCAAAAACATTCAGTACTTC
TRBV24-1,TRBD1,TRBJ2-7,.,CATSEPGQAEQYF,TGTGCCACCAGTGAGCCGGGACAGGCGGAGCAGTACTTC
TRBV28,TRBD1,TRBJ1-4,.,CASLSGQGTGKLFF,TGTGCCAGCCTATCGGGACAGGGGACCGGAAAACTGTTTTTT
TRBV3-1/TRBV3-2,.,TRBJ1-2,.,CASSQVGRGGYTF,TGTGCCAGCAGCCAAGTCGGGAGGGGAGGCTACACCTTC
TRBV3-1/TRBV3-2,TRBD2,TRBJ2-2,.,CASSLSGGARTGELFF,TGTGCCAGCAGCCTTAGCGGGGGGGCCAGGACCGGGGAGCTGTTTTTT
TRBV19,TRBD1,TRBJ2-7,.,CASSGDRGYEQYF,TGTGCCAGTTCGGGGGACAGGGGGTACGAGCAGTACTTC
TRBV27,.,TRBJ1-5,few,CASSFDQPQHF,TGTGCCAGCAGTTTCGATCAGCCCCAGCATTTT
TRBV10-2,.,TRBJ2-5,.,CASSVRIQETQYF,TGCGCCAGCAGTGTGAGAATTCAAGAGACCCAGTACTTC
TRBV18,TRBD1,TRBJ2-7,.,CASSPMGQVTYEQYF,TGTGCCAGCTCACCAATGGGACAGGTTACCTACGAGCAGTACTTC